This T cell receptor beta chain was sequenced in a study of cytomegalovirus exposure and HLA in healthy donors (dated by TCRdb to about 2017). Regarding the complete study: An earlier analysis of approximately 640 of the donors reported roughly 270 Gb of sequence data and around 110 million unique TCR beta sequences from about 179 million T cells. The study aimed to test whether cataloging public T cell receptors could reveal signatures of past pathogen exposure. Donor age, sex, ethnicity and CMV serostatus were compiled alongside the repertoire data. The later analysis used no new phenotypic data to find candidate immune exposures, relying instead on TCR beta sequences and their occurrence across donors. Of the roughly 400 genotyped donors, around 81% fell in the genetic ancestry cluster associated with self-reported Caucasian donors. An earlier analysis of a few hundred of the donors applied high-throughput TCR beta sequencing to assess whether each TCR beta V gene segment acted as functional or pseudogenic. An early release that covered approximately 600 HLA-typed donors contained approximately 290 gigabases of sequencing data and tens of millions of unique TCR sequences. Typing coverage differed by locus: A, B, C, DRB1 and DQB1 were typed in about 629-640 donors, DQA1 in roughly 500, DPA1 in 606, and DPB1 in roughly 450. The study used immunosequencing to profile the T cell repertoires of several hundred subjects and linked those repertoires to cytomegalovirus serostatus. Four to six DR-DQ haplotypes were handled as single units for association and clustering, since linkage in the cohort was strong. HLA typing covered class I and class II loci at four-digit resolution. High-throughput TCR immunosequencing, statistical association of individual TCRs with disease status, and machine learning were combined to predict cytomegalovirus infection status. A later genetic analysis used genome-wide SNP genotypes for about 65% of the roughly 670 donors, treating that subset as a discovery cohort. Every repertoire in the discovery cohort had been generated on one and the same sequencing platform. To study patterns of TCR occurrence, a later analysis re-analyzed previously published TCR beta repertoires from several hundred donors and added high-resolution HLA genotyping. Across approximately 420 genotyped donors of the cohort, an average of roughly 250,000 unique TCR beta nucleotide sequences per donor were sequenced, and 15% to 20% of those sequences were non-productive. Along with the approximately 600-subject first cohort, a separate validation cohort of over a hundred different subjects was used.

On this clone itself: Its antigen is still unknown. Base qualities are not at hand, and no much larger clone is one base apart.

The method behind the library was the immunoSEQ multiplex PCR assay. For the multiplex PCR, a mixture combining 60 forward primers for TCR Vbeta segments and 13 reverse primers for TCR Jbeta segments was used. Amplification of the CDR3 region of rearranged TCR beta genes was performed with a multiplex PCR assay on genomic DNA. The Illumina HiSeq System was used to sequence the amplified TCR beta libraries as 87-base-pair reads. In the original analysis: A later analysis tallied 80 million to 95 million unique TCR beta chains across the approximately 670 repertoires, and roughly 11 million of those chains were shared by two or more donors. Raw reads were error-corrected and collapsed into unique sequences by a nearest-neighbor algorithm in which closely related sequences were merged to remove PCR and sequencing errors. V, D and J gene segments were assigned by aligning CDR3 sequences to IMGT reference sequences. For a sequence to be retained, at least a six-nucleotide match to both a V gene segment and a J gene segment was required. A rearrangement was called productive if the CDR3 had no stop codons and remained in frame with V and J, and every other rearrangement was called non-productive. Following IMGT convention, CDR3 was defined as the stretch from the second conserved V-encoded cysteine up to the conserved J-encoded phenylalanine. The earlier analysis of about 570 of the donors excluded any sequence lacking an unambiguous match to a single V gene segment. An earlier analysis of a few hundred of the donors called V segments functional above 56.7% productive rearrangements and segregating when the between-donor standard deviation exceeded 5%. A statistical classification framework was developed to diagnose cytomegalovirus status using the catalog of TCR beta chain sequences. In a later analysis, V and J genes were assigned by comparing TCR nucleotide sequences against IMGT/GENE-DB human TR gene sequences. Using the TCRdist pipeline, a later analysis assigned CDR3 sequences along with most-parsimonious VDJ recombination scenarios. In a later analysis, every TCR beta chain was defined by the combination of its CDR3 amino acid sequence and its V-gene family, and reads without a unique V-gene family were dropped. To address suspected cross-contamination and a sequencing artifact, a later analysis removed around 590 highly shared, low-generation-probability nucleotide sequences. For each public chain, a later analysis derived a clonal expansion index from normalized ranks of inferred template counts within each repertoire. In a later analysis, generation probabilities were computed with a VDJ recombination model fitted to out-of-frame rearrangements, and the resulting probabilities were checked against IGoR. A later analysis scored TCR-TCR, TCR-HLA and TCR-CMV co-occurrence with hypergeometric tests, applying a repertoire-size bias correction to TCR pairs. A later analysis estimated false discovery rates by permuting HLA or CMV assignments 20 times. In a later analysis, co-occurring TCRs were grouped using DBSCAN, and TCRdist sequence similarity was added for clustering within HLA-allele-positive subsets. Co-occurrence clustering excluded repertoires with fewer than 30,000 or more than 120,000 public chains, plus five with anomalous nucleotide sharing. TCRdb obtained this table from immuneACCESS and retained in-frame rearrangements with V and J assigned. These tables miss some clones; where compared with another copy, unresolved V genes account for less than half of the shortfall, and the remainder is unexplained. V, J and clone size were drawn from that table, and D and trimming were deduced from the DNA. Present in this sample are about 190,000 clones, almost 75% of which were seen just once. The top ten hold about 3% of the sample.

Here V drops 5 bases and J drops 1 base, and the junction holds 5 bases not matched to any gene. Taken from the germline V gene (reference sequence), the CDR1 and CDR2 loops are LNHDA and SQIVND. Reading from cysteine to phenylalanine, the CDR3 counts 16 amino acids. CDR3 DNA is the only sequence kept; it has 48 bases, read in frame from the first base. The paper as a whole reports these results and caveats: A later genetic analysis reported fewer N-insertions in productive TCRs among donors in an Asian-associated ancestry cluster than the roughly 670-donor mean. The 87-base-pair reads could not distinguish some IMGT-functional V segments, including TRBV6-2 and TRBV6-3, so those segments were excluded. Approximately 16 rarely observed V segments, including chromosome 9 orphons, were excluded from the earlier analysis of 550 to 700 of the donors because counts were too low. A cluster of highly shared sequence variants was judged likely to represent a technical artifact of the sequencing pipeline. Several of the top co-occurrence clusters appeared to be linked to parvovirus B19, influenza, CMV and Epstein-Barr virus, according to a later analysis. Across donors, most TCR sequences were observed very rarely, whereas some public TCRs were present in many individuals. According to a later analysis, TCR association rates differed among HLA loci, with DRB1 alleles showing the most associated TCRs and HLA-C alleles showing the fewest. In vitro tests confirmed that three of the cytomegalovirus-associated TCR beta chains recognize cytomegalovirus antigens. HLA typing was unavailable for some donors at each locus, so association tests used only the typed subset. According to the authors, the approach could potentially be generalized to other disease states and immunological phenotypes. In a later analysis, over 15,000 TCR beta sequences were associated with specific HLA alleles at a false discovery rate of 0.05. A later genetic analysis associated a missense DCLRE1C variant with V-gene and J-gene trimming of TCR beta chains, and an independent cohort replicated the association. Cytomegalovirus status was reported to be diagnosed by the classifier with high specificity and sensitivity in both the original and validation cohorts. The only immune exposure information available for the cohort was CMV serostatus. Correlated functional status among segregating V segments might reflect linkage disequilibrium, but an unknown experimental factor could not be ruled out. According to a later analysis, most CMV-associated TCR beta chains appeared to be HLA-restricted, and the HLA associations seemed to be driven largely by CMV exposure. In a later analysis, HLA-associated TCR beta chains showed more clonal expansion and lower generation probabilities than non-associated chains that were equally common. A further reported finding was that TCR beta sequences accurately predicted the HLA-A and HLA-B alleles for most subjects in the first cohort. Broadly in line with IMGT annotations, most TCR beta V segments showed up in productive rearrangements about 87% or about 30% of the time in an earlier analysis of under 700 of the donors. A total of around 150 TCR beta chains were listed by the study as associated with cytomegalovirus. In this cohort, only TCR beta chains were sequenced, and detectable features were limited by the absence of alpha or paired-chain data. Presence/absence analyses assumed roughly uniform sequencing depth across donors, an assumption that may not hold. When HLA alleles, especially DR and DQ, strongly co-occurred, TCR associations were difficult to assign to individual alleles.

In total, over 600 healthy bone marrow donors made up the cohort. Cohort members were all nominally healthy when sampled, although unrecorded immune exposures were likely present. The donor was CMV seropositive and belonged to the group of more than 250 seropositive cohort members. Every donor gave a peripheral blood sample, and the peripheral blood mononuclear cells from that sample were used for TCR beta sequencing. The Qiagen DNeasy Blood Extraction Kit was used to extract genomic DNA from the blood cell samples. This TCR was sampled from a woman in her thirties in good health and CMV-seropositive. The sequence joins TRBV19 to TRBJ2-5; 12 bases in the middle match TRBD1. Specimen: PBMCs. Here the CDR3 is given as CASSDRDRGLQETQYF. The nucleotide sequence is TGTGCCAGTAGTGACCGGGACAGGGGGCTCCAAGAGACCCAGTACTTC.